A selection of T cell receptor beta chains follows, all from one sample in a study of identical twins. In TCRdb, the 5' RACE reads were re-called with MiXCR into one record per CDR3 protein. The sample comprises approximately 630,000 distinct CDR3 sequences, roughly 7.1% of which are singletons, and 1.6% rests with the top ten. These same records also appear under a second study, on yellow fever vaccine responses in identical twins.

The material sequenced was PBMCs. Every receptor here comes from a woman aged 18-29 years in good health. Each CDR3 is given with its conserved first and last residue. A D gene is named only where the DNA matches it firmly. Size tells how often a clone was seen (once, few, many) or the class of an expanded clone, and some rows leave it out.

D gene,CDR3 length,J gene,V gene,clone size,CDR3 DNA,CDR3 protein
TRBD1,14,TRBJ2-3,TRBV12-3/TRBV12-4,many,TGTGCCAGCAGCCCGGGACAGGGAAGCAATACGCAGTATTTT,CASSPGQGSNTQYF
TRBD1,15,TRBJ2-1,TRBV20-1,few,TGCAGTGCTAGACCTCGACAGGGGCGAGGGAATGAGCAGTTCTTC,CSARPRQGRGNEQFF
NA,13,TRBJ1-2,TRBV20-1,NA,TGCAGTGGCTTGTCGGACAGAGACGGGGGCTACACCTTC,CSGLSDRDGGYTF
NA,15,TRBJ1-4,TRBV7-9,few,TGTGCCAGCAGCGGACCAGGGCTATCTGGCGTAAAACTGTTTTTT,CASSGPGLSGVKLFF
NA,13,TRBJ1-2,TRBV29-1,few,TGCAGCGTTGTTGGGGGCGAAGTTGGAGGCTACACCTTC,CSVVGGEVGGYTF
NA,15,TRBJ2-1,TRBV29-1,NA,TGCAGCGTTGGCACTAGCTCCGGAGAGGCCAATGAGCAGTTCTTC,CSVGTSSGEANEQFF
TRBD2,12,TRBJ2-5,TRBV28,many,TGTGCCACCCGCGGGGGGACGGAGACCCAGTACTTC,CATRGGTETQYF
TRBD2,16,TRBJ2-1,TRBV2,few,TGTGCCAGCAGTGAAGAGACGGGACTAGTTTTAAATGAGCAGTTCTTC,CASSEETGLVLNEQFF
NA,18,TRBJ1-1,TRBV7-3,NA,TGTGCCAGCAGCTTGGTTTCGGGGACCGGGATCGGCTGGGGTGAAGCTTTCTTT,CASSLVSGTGIGWGEAFF
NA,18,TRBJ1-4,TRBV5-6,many,TGTGCCAGCAGCGACCGGGACAAGATGTGGGCAACTAATGAAAAACTGTTTTTT,CASSDRDKMWATNEKLFF
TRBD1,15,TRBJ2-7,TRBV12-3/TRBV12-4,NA,TGTGCCAGCAGTCTCGGGACAGGGGGCGCATACGAGCAGTACTTC,CASSLGTGGAYEQYF
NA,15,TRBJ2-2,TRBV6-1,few,TGTGCCAGCAGCCAACTGACGCAGAACACCGGGGAGCTGTTTTTT,CASSQLTQNTGELFF
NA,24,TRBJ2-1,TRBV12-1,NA,TGTGCCAGCAGCTTTTCTGGGATCCCTTCTGGACTAGCGGGGGCACCGCCCTCCTACAATGAGCAGTTCTTC,CASSFSGIPSGLAGAPPSYNEQFF
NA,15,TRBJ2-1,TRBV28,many,TGTGCCAGCAGCACCGCCGGCGGCGGCAACAATGAGCAGTTCTTC,CASSTAGGGNNEQFF
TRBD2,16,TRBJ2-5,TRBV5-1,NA,TGCGCCAGCAGCTCCCCTTATGGGGGGGGAAGGGAGACCCAGTACTTC,CASSSPYGGGRETQYF
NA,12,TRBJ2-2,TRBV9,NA,TGTGCCAGCAGCGTGAACGCCGGGGAGCTGTTTTTT,CASSVNAGELFF
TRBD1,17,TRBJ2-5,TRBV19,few,TGTGCCAGTAGCCTCGGACAGGAAGTAAGGGGCCAAGAGACCCAGTACTTC,CASSLGQEVRGQETQYF
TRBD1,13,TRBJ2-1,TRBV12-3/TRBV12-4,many,TGTGCCAGCAGTTTTACAGGGGGGAATGAGCAGTTCTTC,CASSFTGGNEQFF
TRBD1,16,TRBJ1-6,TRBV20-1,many,TGCAGTGCTAGAGACCTACAGGGGTTGGATAATTCACCCCTCCACTTT,CSARDLQGLDNSPLHF
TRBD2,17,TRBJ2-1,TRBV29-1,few,TGCAGCGTTCCCGGACTAGCGGGGGGGCGTACTGGCAATGAGCAGTTCTTC,CSVPGLAGGRTGNEQFF
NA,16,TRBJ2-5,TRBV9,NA,TGTGCCAGCAGCGTTGGCGTGGGGGGCCCTCAAGAGACCCAGTACTTC,CASSVGVGGPQETQYF
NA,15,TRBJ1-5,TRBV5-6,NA,TGTGCCAGCAGCTTGGCGGGGAGTGGGAGTCAGCCCCAGCATTTT,CASSLAGSGSQPQHF
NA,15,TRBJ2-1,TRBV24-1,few,TGTGCCACCAGTGACAGGTTCCAGAGCAACAATGAGCAGTTCTTC,CATSDRFQSNNEQFF
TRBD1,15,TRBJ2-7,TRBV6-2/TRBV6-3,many,TGTGCCAGTTCCAGGTTGGCAGGGGGTTCCTACGAGCAGTACTTC,CASSRLAGGSYEQYF
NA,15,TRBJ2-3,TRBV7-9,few,TGTGCCAGCAGCTTTCTCAGGGGTAGCACAGATACGCAGTATTTT,CASSFLRGSTDTQYF
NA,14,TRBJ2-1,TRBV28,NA,TGTGCCAGCACCCAACGGCAGGTTGGGGATGAGCAGTTCTTC,CASTQRQVGDEQFF
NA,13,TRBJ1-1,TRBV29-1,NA,TGCAGCGCCCGTATCCAGGGATGGGATGAAGCTTTCTTT,CSARIQGWDEAFF
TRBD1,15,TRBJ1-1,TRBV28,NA,TGTGCCAGCAGTTTCCGGGCAGGGGGGAGCACTGAAGCTTTCTTT,CASSFRAGGSTEAFF
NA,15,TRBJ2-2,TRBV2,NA,TGTGCCAGCAGTGAAGGGTGGCAGAGCACCGGGGAGCTGTTTTTT,CASSEGWQSTGELFF
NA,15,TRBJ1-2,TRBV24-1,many,TGTGCCACCAGTGACCAGGACAGCCCCAGGACGGGCTACACCTTC,CATSDQDSPRTGYTF
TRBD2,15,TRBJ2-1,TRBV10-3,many,TGTGCCATCAGTGACCCCGGGACTAGCGGCAATGAGCAGTTCTTC,CAISDPGTSGNEQFF
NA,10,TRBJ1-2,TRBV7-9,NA,TGTGCCAGCAGCCCCTTAGGCTACACCTTC,CASSPLGYTF
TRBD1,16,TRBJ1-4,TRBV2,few,TGTGCCAGCAGTTGGGGACAGACCACGGCTAATGAAAAACTGTTTTTT,CASSWGQTTANEKLFF
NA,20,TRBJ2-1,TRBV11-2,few,TGTGCCAGCAGCTTCCCCCTAATACCAGGTGTCGGACCTACTCGGGATGAGCAGTTCTTC,CASSFPLIPGVGPTRDEQFF
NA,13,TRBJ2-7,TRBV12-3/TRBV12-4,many,TGTGCCAGCAGTTTAGTGGAGGAACTTGAGCAGTACTTC,CASSLVEELEQYF
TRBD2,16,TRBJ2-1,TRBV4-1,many,TGCGCCAGCAGCCCTCACGTGAGTCTAGCGGGGGGAGGGCAGTTCTTC,CASSPHVSLAGGGQFF
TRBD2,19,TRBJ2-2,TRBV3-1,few,TGTGCCAGCAGCCAATCAAAGCGGGAGGAAAGAAAGGGGACCGGGGAGCTGTTTTTT,CASSQSKREERKGTGELFF
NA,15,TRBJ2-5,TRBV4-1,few,TGCGCCAGCAGCCAAGGGCTTACGGGATGGGAGACCCAGTACTTC,CASSQGLTGWETQYF
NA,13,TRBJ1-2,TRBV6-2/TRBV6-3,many,TGTGCCAGCAGTAAGCAGAAACTCTATGGCTACACCTTC,CASSKQKLYGYTF
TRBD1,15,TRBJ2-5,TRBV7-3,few,TGTGCCAGCAGCGCGGACAGGGGTTTTGGAGAGACCCAGTACTTC,CASSADRGFGETQYF
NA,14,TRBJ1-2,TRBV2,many,TGTGCCAGCAGTGAAGCCTGGGCAGTCGATGGCTACACCTTC,CASSEAWAVDGYTF
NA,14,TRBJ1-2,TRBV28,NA,TGTGCCAGCACTCCTGAAGTGGTTATCTATGGCTACACCTTC,CASTPEVVIYGYTF
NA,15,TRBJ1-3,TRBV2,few,TGTGCCAGCAGTGAAGGGCTGCTCTCTGGAAACACCATATATTTT,CASSEGLLSGNTIYF
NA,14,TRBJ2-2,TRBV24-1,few,TGTGCCACCAGTGACCCGTCCCTCAGCCGGGAGCTGTTTTTT,CATSDPSLSRELFF
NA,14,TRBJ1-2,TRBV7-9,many,TGTGCCAGCAGCTCGGGCCAGACTAACTATGGCTACACCTTC,CASSSGQTNYGYTF
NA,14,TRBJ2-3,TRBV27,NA,TGTGCCAGCAGTTTCAGCTTAAACACAGATACGCAGTATTTT,CASSFSLNTDTQYF
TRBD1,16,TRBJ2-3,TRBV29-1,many,TGCAGCGTTGAAGATCTCGACAGGGGGAACACAGATACGCAGTATTTT,CSVEDLDRGNTDTQYF
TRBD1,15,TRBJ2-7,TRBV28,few,TGTGCCAGCAGTTGGGGACAGCCCCTCTCCTACGAGCAGTACTTC,CASSWGQPLSYEQYF
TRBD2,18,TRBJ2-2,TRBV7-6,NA,TGTGCCAGCAGCCTCGGACTAGCGGGCTGGAGCGTAAGCGGGGAGCTGTTTTTT,CASSLGLAGWSVSGELFF
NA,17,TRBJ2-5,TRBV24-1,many,TGTGCCACCAGTGATCCCTCCGGGGACATATTACAAGAGACCCAGTACTTC,CATSDPSGDILQETQYF
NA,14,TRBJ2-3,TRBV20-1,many,TGCAGTGCTAGGGACTGGACCAGCACAGATACGCAGTATTTT,CSARDWTSTDTQYF